The 18 T cell receptor beta chains reported below all come from one sample, sequenced in a study of PD-1 blockade in classical Hodgkin lymphoma. Libraries were prepared by immunoSEQ multiplex PCR; TCRdb keeps only in-frame clonotypes and omits some of them. There are about 22,000 clones in the sample; approximately 65% occur only once, and 1% to 1.5% lies in the top ten. Time point indicated: cycle 4 day 1 (C4D1), after less than seven weeks of nivolumab. With no exception, relapse followed autologous stem cell transplantation in all patients, and brentuximab vedotin exposure varied. Out of thawed PBMCs, magnetic negative selection purified CD4+ T cells. The sample consisted of CD4+ T cells from blood, taken before the fourth cycle of nivolumab. These receptor sequences come from a human donor with classical Hodgkin lymphoma.

As to this clone: The sample has other DNA sequences that encode this CDR3 too. This sequence joins TRBV7-2 and TRBJ2-3; the match to TRBD2 covers 10 bases. CDR1 and CDR2 from the germline V gene are SGHTA and FQGNSA. The V segment lost 1 base and the J segment 3 bases; nucleotides outside the gene matches: 1. The CDR3 contains 15 residues. The CDR3 loop is CASSLVAGGTDTQYF. In DNA form, the CDR3 reads TGTGCCAGCAGCTTAGTAGCGGGGGGAACAGATACGCAGTATTTT.

The chain uses TRBV11-3 and TRBJ2-3, with unresolved D. CDR1 SGHNT and CDR2 YENEEA come from the germline V gene. V dropped 0 bases and J dropped 2 bases, with 3 bases sitting between them. The CDR3 has 13 residues. CDR3 DNA sequence: TGTGCCAGCAGCTTAGAGACCACAGATACGCAGTATTTT. It specifies CASSLETTDTQYF.

The chain carries TRBV27 and TRBJ1-2; D remains ambiguous. The germline gives CDR1 MNHEY, CDR2 SMNVEV (reference sequence). V lost 0 bases and J 6 bases, leaving 8 bases between the germline ends. The CDR3 loop spans 13 amino acids. The CDR3 protein is CASSLSGGDGYTF. CDR3 in DNA: TGTGCCAGCAGTTTATCGGGCGGGGATGGCTACACCTTC.

V usage is TRBV10-3 and J usage is TRBJ1-2; 7 positions agree with TRBD1. This CDR3 has 19 amino acids. Looked up from germline, CDR1 is ENHRY and CDR2 is SYGVKD. The junction had 25 bases not matched to a gene; V was cut back by 7 bases and J by 5 bases. The CDR3 region has the DNA TGTGCCATCAACGAAGAGACAGGGTCGGAAGTACTCAACCGATATGGCTACACCTTC. Its protein is CAINEETGSEVLNRYGYTF.

The rearrangement links TRBV28 to TRBJ2-1; D might be TRBD1 (6 bases). From germline, CDR1 is MDHEN and CDR2 SYDVKM. V was trimmed by 8 bases and J by 6 bases, leaving 11 bases between them. The CDR3 consists of 12 residues. In DNA, the CDR3 is TGTGCCAGCCGGACAGAACCCAATGAGCAGTTCTTC. Amino acids: CASRTEPNEQFF.

V is TRBV15 and J is TRBJ2-2, with 8 nucleotides matching TRBD1. The CDR3 runs to 15 residues. Germline V gene data show CDR1 as LNHNV and CDR2 as YYDKDF (reference sequence). Losses at the gene ends were 1 base for V and 7 bases for J; bases not matched to a gene: 5. CDR3 nucleotide sequence: TGTGCCACCAGCAGAGGACAGGGGAGGAGCGGGGAGCTGTTTTTT. This codes for CATSRGQGRSGELFF.

This chain uses TRBV19 with TRBJ2-7, with 7 bases lining up with TRBD1. V lost 5 bases to trimming and J lost 3 bases; unmatched junction nucleotides: 1. From germline, CDR1 is LNHDA and CDR2 SQIVND (reference sequence). The CDR3 contains 12 residues. CDR3 region: CASSRDSYEQYF. In DNA, the CDR3 is TGTGCCAGTAGTCGGGACAGCTACGAGCAGTACTTC.

This CDR3 reads CASSQVWDRTTDTQYF. CDR3 coding DNA: TGCGCCAGCAGCCAAGTATGGGACAGAACCACAGATACGCAGTATTTT. The V and J genes are TRBV4-3 and TRBJ2-3; 7 nucleotides agree with TRBD1. Germline V lookup: CDR1 LGHNA, CDR2 YSLEER. The CDR3 has 16 residues. Trimming cost V 1 base and J 2 bases; bases outside gene matches: 6.

The V gene is TRBV28, the J gene TRBJ2-2, with 8 bases that match TRBD2. Trimming cost V 5 bases and J 6 bases; bases outside gene matches: 11. Germline CDR1 is MDHEN and CDR2 is SYDVKM. This CDR3 contains 16 residues. The CDR3 loop reads CASSEFIGGAAGELFF. DNA for the CDR3: TGTGCCAGCAGTGAATTTATCGGGGGGGCCGCCGGGGAGCTGTTTTTT. Based on the CDR3 plus reference TRBV28 and TRBJ2-2, the full variable domain is DVKVTQSSRYLVKRTGEKVFLECVQDMDHENMFWYRQDPGLGLRLIYFSYDVKMKEKGDIPEGYSVSREKKERFSLILESASTNQTSMYLCASSEFIGGAAGELFFGEGSRLTVL.

V usage is TRBV11-2 and J usage is TRBJ2-5, with D tentatively TRBD2 (5 bases). V was trimmed by 4 bases and J by 2 bases, leaving 14 bases between them. CDR3 length: 15 residues. CDR1 is SGHAT and CDR2 is FQNNGV in the germline V gene. In DNA form, the CDR3 reads TGTGCCAGCAGCTGGGGTGAGCGGCTGCAAGAGACCCAGTACTTC. As protein: CASSWGERLQETQYF.

The rearrangement uses TRBV6-5 and TRBJ2-7, with 7 bases fitting TRBD1. CDR3 length equals 12 residues. Germline CDR1 reads MNHEY; CDR2 reads SVGAGI. V shed 6 bases, J shed 3 bases, and the junction held 2 bases outside the gene matches. The CDR3 region is CASRGQHYEQYF. CDR3 in DNA: TGTGCCAGCAGGGGACAGCACTACGAGCAGTACTTC.

This clone was counted a single time. The gene calls are TRBV5-1 and TRBJ2-5, with D maybe TRBD1 (5 bases). The DNA end favors TRBJ2-7, so the J call may be wrong. The germline gives CDR1 SGHRS, CDR2 YFSETQ. The CDR3 loop spans 14 amino acids. CDR3 amino acids: CASTPLGHSYEQYF. Here the CDR3 DNA reads TGCGCCAGCACCCCCCTCGGACACAGCTACGAGCAGTACTTC.

The sample holds a few counts of this clone. This chain connects TRBV10-2 to TRBJ1-3, with TRBD1 as a possible D gene (5 bases). The germline V gene has CDR1 WSHSY and CDR2 SAAADI. V lost 3 bases and J 4 bases, leaving 10 bases between the germline ends. This CDR3 has 14 amino acids. CDR3 sequence: CASSEQQGGNTIYF. The CDR3 nucleotides are TGCGCCAGCAGTGAACAGCAGGGAGGAAACACCATATATTTT.

This chain uses TRBV28 with TRBJ1-4, with unresolved D. The germline V gene has CDR1 MDHEN and CDR2 SYDVKM. This CDR3 contains 14 residues. Between the trimmed V and J ends, which lost 7 bases and 7 bases, there was a span of 16 bases. As DNA, the CDR3 is TGTGCCAGCAATCCCCTCGGAATCGGTGAAAAACTGTTTTTT. This translates into CASNPLGIGEKLFF.

The CDR3 loop reads CASRKTGAGDQPQHF. Here the CDR3 DNA reads TGTGCCAGCAGGAAAACAGGGGCTGGAGATCAGCCCCAGCATTTT. The rearrangement uses TRBV6-5 and TRBJ1-5, with 7 positions matching TRBD1. The V segment lost 6 bases and the J segment 5 bases; nucleotides outside the gene matches: 10. Germline V lookup: CDR1 MNHEY, CDR2 SVGAGI. CDR3 length equals 15 residues.

This clone has just a few counts. The rearrangement links TRBV5-1 to TRBJ2-2, with D unresolved. The V end was cut by 3 bases, the J end by 6 bases, with 15 bases between. CDR3 length: 15 residues. Germline CDR1 reads SGHRS; CDR2 reads YFSETQ. In DNA, the CDR3 is TGCGCCAGCAGCTCCCTCGGCCAGGTGTCCGGGGAGCTGTTTTTT. It codes for CASSSLGQVSGELFF.

As DNA, the CDR3 is TGTGCCAGCACCCTCTCGGGCTCGGGAAAACTGTTTTTT. Encoded protein: CASTLSGSGKLFF. This chain joins TRBV28 and TRBJ1-4; D remains ambiguous. V was pared by 7 bases and J by 10 bases, with 16 bases between. Germline loops: CDR1 MDHEN, CDR2 SYDVKM. This CDR3 spans 13 amino acids.

This sequence joins TRBV6-1 and TRBJ1-3, with a possible D match to TRBD1 (5 bases). Trimming took 6 bases from V and 4 from J, leaving 13 bases between them. The germline V gene encodes CDR1 MNHNS and CDR2 SASEGT. The CDR3 extends over 14 amino acids. Here the CDR3 DNA reads TGTGCCAGCAGGCCCGTACAGGCGGGAAACACCATATATTTT. This gives the protein CASRPVQAGNTIYF.